This passage covers 9 T cell receptor beta chains from one sample sequenced in a study of T-cell reconstitution after alpha-beta-depleted transplantation in children. Molecular barcoding with unique molecular identifiers was used for the TCRbeta library. TCRdb fed the PCR reads into MiXCR, producing one record per CDR3 protein. Here the sample spans around 140,000 distinct CDR3 sequences, roughly 9% being singletons. The source material was PBMCs, mostly from graft donor cells, sampled 180 days after TCRalphabeta/CD19-depleted stem cell transplant. These receptors originate from a female patient aged 2 to 10 who had a stem cell transplant for congenital amegakaryocytic thrombocytopenia, so the T cells may come from the graft donor.

This clonotype occurred many times. In nucleotides, the CDR3 is TGCGCCAGCAGCTTGAGTTTGGGGAACGACGCTTTCTTT. Amino acids: CASSLSLGNDAFF. The chain links TRBV5-1 to TRBJ1-1, with no clear D. V gave up 1 base and J gave up 11 bases, with 15 bases separating them. Germline V lookup: CDR1 SGHRS, CDR2 YFSETQ. The CDR3 has 13 residues.

This clonotype was seen a few times. The V gene is TRBV29-1, the J gene TRBJ2-6; TRBD2 matches 10 bases. V lost 4 bases and J lost 0; bases outside the gene matches: 3. The germline V gene encodes CDR1 SQVTM and CDR2 ANQGSEA. The CDR3 runs 16 residues. Here the CDR3 DNA reads TGCAGCGTTGTGGCTAGCGGGAGCTCTGGGGCCAACGTCCTGACTTTC. Translation: CSVVASGSSGANVLTF.

The DNA of the CDR3 is TGCAGCGTTGATAGGACAGGGGTTGCAAGATCGCAGTATTTT. It specifies CSVDRTGVARSQYF. This chain uses TRBV29-1 with TRBJ2-3; 9 bases are a match to TRBD1. The CDR3 totals 14 residues. Germline assignment: CDR1 SQVTM and CDR2 ANQGSEA. V trimming: 3 bases; J trimming: 10 bases; junction bases outside the gene matches: 11.

This clonotype was counted many times. CDR3 residues: CASRPRDWATEQFF. Written as DNA, the CDR3 is TGTGCCAGCAGGCCCAGGGACTGGGCGACTGAGCAGTTCTTC. The V call is TRBV6-2 or TRBV6-3, the J call TRBJ2-1, with D possibly TRBD2 on 6 matching bases. Germline CDR1 reads MNHEY; CDR2 reads SVGEGT. V dropped 6 bases and J dropped 9 bases, with 18 bases sitting between them. The CDR3 extends over 14 amino acids.

This clonotype occurred many times. The chain has TRBV20-1 and TRBJ2-1; the match to TRBD1 covers 7 bases. The germline CDR1 and CDR2 sequences are DFQATT and SNEGSKA (reference sequence). The CDR3 spans 14 residues. Germline trimming cut 5 bases from V and 2 bases from J; bases unmatched to any gene: 6. Here the CDR3 DNA reads TGCAGTGCTTCTCGGGACAGCCCCTACAATGAGCAGTTCTTC. This sequence encodes CSASRDSPYNEQFF.

This clonotype was seen many times. The genes are TRBV29-1 and TRBJ1-1; D is uncertain. From germline, CDR1 is SQVTM and CDR2 ANQGSEA. V lost 6 bases to trimming and J lost 7 bases, with 9 bases between them. CDR3 size: 10 residues. CDR3 coding DNA: TGCAGCGTACTGGAGATTGAAGCTTTCTTT. Its protein product is CSVLEIEAFF. Looking up the rest from reference TRBV29-1 and TRBJ1-1 gives the full variable domain: SAVISQKPSRDICQRGTSLTIQCQVDSQVTMMFWYRQQPGQSLTLIATANQGSEATYESGFVIDKFPISRPNLTFSTLTVSNMSPEDSSIYLCSVLEIEAFFGQGTRLTVV.

This clonotype was found a few times. The chain combines TRBV6-2 or TRBV6-3 with TRBJ2-1; D may be TRBD1 (6 bases). Deletions cut 5 bases from V and 4 bases from J, with 15 bases between. The CDR3 extends over 15 amino acids. CDR1 and CDR2 (germline): MNHEY, SVGEGT. CDR3 sequence (DNA): TGTGCCAGCAGTAATCCGGGACAAAATTACAATGAGCAGTTCTTC. Translation gives CASSNPGQNYNEQFF.

This clonotype was picked up many times. At one end, the junction sequence differs from germline, possibly due to a read error. The CDR3 DNA is TGTGCCAGCAGTTTGGACTTAGGACTTCCCTCCTTC. This encodes CASSLDLGLPSF. The rearrangement uses TRBV28 and TRBJ2-1; D might be TRBD2 (5 bases). The CDR3 has 12 amino acids. The germline gives CDR1 MDHEN, CDR2 SYDVKM.

This clonotype was recorded a few times. The V and J genes are TRBV6-5 and TRBJ1-6; D is possibly TRBD1 (5 bases). This CDR3 is 17 amino acids long. From germline, CDR1 is MNHEY and CDR2 SVGAGI. Trimming cost V 0 bases and J 11 bases, with 20 bases left between them. The CDR3 reads CASSYSPGTKFGPPLHF. The CDR3 nucleotides are TGTGCCAGCAGTTACTCGCCTGGGACGAAGTTTGGTCCACCCCTCCACTTT.